The 12 T cell receptor beta chains listed next were all sequenced from one sample in a study of OX40 agonist ivuxolimab in advanced cancers. Sequencing was performed with immunoSEQ multiplex PCR; in TCRdb, only in-frame clones are kept and a portion is missing. The data show approximately 80,000 clones, with less than 95% seen just once and 8.4% held by the top ten. The sequences come from CD4+ or CD8+ T cells sorted from blood, collected in a trial of the OX40 agonist ivuxolimab. The receptor set was obtained from an adult with an advanced solid tumor such as melanoma, head and neck, liver or kidney cancer.

This clone has just a few counts. DNA of the CDR3: TGTGCCAGCAGCCGAACCCGAGACAGCTATGGCTACACCTTC. Translation gives CASSRTRDSYGYTF. The V call is TRBV27, the J call TRBJ1-2; weak D call: TRBD1 (5 bases). Trimming left V 6 bases short and J 4 bases short, with 15 bases between. From germline, CDR1 is MNHEY and CDR2 SMNVEV (reference sequence). The CDR3 spans 14 residues.

The chain has TRBV27 and TRBJ2-7; D not resolved. Germline V CDR1 and CDR2: MNHEY, SMNVEV (reference sequence). This CDR3 is built from 12 residues. V lost 5 bases, J lost 0 bases, and 5 bases lay in between. In DNA form, the CDR3 reads TGTGCCAGCAGTCCCAGCTCCTACGAGCAGTACTTC. This gives the protein CASSPSSYEQYF.

This chain joins TRBV11-2 and TRBJ2-1; 11 bases fit TRBD2. CDR3 size: 15 residues. Per the germline V gene, CDR1 is SGHAT and CDR2 is FQNNGV. J gave up 2 bases and V 5 bases, and 2 bases lay outside the gene matches. The CDR3 loop is CASSLSGGAYNEQFF. The CDR3 bases are TGTGCCAGCAGCCTTAGCGGGGGGGCCTACAATGAGCAGTTCTTC.

This clone appeared once. The genes are TRBV5-6 and TRBJ2-4; D might be TRBD1 or TRBD2, each matching 7 bases. Germline CDR1 and CDR2: SGHDT and YYEEEE. The CDR3 spans 18 residues. The V end was cut by 4 bases, the J end by 0 bases, with 20 bases between. The CDR3 here is CASSGIPTGEGAKNIQYF. CDR3 nucleotide sequence: TGTGCCAGCAGCGGCATTCCCACAGGGGAGGGAGCCAAAAACATTCAGTACTTC.

The chain is built from TRBV5-6 and TRBJ1-2; 7 nucleotides match TRBD1. Germline V gene sequence: CDR1 SGHDT, CDR2 YYEEEE. The CDR3 covers 12 residues. With 3 bases clipped from V and 7 bases from J, the junction kept 3 bases outside the gene matches. The CDR3 here is CASSSGQVGYTF. As DNA, the CDR3 is TGTGCCAGCAGCTCAGGACAGGTTGGCTACACCTTC.

This chain joins TRBV6-5 and TRBJ2-3, with a tentative D call TRBD1 (6 bases). Trimming left V 3 bases short and J 2 bases short, with 12 bases between. The CDR3 totals 15 residues. Germline V CDR1 and CDR2: MNHEY, SVGAGI. The CDR3 here is CASSYMDSATDTQYF. CDR3 DNA: TGTGCCAGCAGTTATATGGACAGCGCCACAGATACGCAGTATTTT.

The V and J genes are TRBV30 and TRBJ2-1; D is possibly TRBD2 (5 bases). The CDR3 has 15 amino acids. Germline V gives CDR1 GTSNPN, CDR2 SVGIG (reference sequence). The V end lost 0 bases, the J end lost 6 bases, and 15 bases lay between the germline ends. Here the CDR3 DNA reads TGTGCCTGGAGTGTACTAGGTCCAGAACTCAATGAGCAGTTCTTC. Its protein is CAWSVLGPELNEQFF.

The J gene is TRBJ1-5, the V gene TRBV27, with D possibly being TRBD1 (6 bases). Germline loops: CDR1 MNHEY, CDR2 SMNVEV (reference sequence). CDR3 size: 17 residues. Trimming took off 10 bases at V and 4 bases at J, with 26 bases between the two ends. Here the CDR3 DNA reads TGTGCCATCATAGAGGTTACCGGGACAATAGGAAATCAGCCCCAGCATTTT. Translation gives CAIIEVTGTIGNQPQHF.

The chain joins TRBV11-3 to TRBJ2-2, with 8 bases lining up with TRBD2. With V trimmed by 0 bases and J by 5 bases, 11 bases remained unmatched. This CDR3 has 18 residues. Per germline, CDR1 SGHNT and CDR2 YENEEA. The DNA for the CDR3 is TGTGCCAGCAGCTTAGACTTAGGGCGGGAGGAAGGGACCGGGGAGCTGTTTTTT. It is translated as CASSLDLGREEGTGELFF.

The chain has TRBV6-5 and TRBJ2-3, with TRBD2 matching over 12 bases. The V segment lost 5 bases and the J segment 1 base; nucleotides outside the gene matches: 1. Germline V gene lookup returns CDR1 MNHEY and CDR2 SVGAGI. The CDR3 sequence is 15 residues long. Here the CDR3 DNA reads TGTGCCAGCAGTAGACTAGCGGGAGGCACAGATACGCAGTATTTT. This codes for CASSRLAGGTDTQYF.

V and J are TRBV4-3 and TRBJ1-5; the D is unclear. The V and J ends lost 0 bases and 7 bases respectively, with 13 bases between them. This CDR3 has 15 amino acids. CDR1 LGHNA and CDR2 YSLEER come from the germline V gene. The CDR3 DNA sequence: TGCGCCAGCAGCCAAGACGGCGGCTTAGGGCAGCCCCAGCATTTT. Its protein product is CASSQDGGLGQPQHF.

The V gene is TRBV11-2, the J gene TRBJ2-7, with TRBD1 matching 7 bases. CDR1 SGHAT and CDR2 FQNNGV come from the germline V gene. The V segment lost 3 bases and the J segment 2 bases; nucleotides outside the gene matches: 10. CDR3 length equals 16 residues. CDR3 residues: CASSFGIQGFPYEQYF. The CDR3 DNA reads TGTGCCAGCAGCTTCGGAATACAGGGGTTCCCCTACGAGCAGTACTTC.